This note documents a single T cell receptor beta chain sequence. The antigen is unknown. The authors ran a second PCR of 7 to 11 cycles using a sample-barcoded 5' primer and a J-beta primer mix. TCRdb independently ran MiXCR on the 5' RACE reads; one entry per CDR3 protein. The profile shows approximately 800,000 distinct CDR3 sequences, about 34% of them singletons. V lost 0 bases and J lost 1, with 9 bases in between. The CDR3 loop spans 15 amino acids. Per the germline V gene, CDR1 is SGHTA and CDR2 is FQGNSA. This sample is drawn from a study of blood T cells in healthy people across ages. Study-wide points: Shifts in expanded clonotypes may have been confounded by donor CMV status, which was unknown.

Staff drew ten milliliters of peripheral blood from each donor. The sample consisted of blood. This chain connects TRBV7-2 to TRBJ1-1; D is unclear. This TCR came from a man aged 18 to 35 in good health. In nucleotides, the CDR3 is TGTGCCAGCAGCTTAGCGGGATCGAGGAACACTGAAGCTTTCTTT. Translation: CASSLAGSRNTEAFF.